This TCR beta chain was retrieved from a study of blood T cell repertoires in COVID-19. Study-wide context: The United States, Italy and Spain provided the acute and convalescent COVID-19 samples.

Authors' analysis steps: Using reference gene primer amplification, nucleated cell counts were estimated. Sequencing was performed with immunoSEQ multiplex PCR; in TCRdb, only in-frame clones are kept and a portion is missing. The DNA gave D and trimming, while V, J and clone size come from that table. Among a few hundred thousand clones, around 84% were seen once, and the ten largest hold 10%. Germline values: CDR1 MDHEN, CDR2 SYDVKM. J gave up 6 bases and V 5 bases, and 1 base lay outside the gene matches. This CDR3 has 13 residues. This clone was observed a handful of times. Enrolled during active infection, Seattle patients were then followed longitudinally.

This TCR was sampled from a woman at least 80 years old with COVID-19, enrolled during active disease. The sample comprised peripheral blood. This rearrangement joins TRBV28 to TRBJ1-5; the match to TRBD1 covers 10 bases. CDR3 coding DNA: TGTGCCAGCAGTGGGACAGGGGTTCAGCCCCAGCATTTT. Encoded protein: CASSGTGVQPQHF. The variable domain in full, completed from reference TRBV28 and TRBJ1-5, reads DVKVTQSSRYLVKRTGEKVFLECVQDMDHENMFWYRQDPGLGLRLIYFSYDVKMKEKGDIPEGYSVSREKKERFSLILESASTNQTSMYLCASSGTGVQPQHFGDGTRLSIL.